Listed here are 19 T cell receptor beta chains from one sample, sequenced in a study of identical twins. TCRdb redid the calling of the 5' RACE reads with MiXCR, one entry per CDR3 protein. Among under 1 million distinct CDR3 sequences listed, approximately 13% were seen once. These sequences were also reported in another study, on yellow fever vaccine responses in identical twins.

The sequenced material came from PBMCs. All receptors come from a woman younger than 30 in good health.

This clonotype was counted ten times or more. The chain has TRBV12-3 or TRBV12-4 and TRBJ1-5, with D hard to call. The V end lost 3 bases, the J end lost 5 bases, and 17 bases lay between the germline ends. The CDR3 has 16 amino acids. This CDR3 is CASSFRLGTFDQPQHF. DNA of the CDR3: TGTGCCAGCAGTTTTCGTCTGGGAACCTTTGATCAGCCCCAGCATTTT.

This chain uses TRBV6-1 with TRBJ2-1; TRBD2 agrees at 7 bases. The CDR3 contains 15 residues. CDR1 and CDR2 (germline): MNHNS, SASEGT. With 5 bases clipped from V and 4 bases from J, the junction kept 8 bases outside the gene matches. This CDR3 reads CASSKLANPYNEQFF. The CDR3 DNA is TGTGCCAGCAGTAAACTAGCGAACCCTTACAATGAGCAGTTCTTC.

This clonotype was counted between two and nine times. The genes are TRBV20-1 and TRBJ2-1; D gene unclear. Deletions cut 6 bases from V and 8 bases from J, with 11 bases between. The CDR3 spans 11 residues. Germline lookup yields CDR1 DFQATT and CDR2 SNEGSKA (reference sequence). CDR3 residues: CSAGHWDEQFF. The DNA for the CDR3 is TGCAGTGCCGGCCATTGGGATGAGCAGTTCTTC.

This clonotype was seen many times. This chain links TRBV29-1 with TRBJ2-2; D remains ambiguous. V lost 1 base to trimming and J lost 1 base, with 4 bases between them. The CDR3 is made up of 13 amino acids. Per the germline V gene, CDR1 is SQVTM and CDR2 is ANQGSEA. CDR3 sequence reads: CSVEAGNTGELFF. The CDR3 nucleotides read TGCAGCGTTGAAGCCGGGAACACCGGGGAGCTGTTTTTT.

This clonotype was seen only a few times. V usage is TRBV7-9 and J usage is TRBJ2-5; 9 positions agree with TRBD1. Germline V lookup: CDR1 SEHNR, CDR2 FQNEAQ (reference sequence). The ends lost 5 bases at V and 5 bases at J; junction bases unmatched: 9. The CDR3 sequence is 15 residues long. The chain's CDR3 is CASSPGQGVEETQYF. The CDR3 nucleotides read TGTGCCAGCAGCCCGGGACAGGGAGTGGAGGAGACCCAGTACTTC.

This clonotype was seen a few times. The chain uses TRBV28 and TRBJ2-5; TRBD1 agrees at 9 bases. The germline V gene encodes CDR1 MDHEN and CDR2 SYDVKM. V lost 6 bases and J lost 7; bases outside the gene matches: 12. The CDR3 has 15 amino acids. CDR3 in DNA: TGTGCCAGCAGACCCGGGGACAGGGATGCGGGGACCCAGTACTTC. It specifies CASRPGDRDAGTQYF.

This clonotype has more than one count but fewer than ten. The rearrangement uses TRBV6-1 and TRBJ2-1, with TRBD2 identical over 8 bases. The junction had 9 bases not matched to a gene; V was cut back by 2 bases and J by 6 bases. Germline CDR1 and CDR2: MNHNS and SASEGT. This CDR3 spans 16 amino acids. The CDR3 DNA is TGTGCCAGCAGTGAACAAAGCGGGAGTATGGGCAATGAGCAGTTCTTC. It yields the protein CASSEQSGSMGNEQFF.

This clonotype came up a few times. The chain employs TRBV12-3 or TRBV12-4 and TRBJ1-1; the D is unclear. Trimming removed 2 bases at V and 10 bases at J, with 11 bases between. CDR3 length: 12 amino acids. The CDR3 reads CASSLQSRGAFF. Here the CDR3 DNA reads TGTGCCAGCAGTTTACAGTCCCGCGGAGCTTTCTTT.

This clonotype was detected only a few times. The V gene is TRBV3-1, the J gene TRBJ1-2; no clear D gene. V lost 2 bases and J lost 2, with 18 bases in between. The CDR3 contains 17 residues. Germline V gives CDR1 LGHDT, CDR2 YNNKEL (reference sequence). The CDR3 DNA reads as TGTGCCAGCAGCCAAACCGCCGGGAGGGCGGGGAACTATGGCTACACCTTC. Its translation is CASSQTAGRAGNYGYTF.

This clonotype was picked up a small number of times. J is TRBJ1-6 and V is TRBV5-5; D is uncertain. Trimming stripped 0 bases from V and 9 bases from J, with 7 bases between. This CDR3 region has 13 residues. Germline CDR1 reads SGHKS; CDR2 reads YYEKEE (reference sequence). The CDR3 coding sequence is TGTGCCAGCAGCTTGGAGTGGGGTTCACCCCTCCACTTT. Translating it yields CASSLEWGSPLHF.

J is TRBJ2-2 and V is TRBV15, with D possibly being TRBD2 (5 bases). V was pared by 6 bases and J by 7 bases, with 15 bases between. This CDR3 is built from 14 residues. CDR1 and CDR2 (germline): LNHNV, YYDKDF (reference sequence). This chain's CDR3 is CATSGEGWSGELFF. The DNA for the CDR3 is TGTGCCACCAGTGGTGAGGGCTGGAGCGGGGAGCTGTTTTTT. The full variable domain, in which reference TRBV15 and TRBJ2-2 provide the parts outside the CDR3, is DAMVIQNPRYQVTQFGKPVTLSCSQTLNHNVMYWYQQKSSQAPKLLFHYYDKDFNNEADTPDNFQSRRPNTSFCFLDIRSPGLGDTAMYLCATSGEGWSGELFFGEGSRLTVL.

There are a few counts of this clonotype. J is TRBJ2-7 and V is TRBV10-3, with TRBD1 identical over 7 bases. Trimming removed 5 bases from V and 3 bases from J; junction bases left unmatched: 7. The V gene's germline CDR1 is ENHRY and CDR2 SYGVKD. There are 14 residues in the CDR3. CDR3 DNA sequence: TGTGCCATCAGTACCGGGACAGCTTACTACGAGCAGTACTTC. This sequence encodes CAISTGTAYYEQYF.

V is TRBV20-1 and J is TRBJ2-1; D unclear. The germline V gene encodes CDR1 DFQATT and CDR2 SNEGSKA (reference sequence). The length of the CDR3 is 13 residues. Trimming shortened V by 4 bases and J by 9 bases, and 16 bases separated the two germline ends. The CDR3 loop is CSANLVTRAEQFF. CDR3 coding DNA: TGCAGTGCTAATCTCGTGACTCGCGCTGAGCAGTTCTTC.

As DNA, the CDR3 is TGTGCCAGCAGTCCCGGACGGATAGCAACTAATGAAAAACTGTTTTTT. Encoded protein: CASSPGRIATNEKLFF. The J gene is TRBJ1-4, the V gene TRBV6-1; D gene ambiguous. The ends were cut back, 5 bases at V and 0 bases at J, with 13 bases in the middle. The CDR3 extends over 16 amino acids. In germline, CDR1 is MNHNS, CDR2 SASEGT.

The chain's CDR3 is CASSFDNQPQHF. The CDR3 DNA reads as TGTGCCAGCAGTTTTGACAACCAGCCCCAGCATTTT. V gene TRBV12-3 or TRBV12-4 combines with J gene TRBJ1-5; D is undetermined. The CDR3 contains 12 residues. Trimming took 3 bases from V and 7 from J, leaving 7 bases between them.

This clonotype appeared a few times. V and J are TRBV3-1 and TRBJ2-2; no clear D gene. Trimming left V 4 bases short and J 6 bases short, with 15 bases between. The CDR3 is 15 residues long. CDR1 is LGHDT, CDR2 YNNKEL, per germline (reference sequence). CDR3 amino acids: CASSPSGITAGELFF. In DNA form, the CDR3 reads TGTGCCAGCAGCCCGTCGGGTATCACCGCCGGGGAGCTGTTTTTT.

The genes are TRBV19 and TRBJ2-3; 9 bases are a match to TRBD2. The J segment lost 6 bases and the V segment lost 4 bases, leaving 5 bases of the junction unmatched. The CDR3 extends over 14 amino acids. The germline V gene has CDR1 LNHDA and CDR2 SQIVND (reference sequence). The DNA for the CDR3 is TGTGCCAGTAGTAGCGGGAGGGCTGCGGATACGCAGTATTTT. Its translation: CASSSGRAADTQYF.

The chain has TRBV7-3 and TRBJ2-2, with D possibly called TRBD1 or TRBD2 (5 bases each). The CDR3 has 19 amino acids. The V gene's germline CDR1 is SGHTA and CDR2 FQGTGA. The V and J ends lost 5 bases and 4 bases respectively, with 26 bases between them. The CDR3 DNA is TGTGCCAGCAGCCCTCGTTCCTCTGCCGGCGTTGGGGGCACCGGGGAGCTGTTTTTT. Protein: CASSPRSSAGVGGTGELFF.

The CDR3, as DNA: TGTGCCAGTAGTATCCGGTTGGAACGTGGGGGCACTGAAGCTTTCTTT. Protein product: CASSIRLERGGTEAFF. The rearrangement joins TRBV19 to TRBJ1-1; perhaps TRBD1 as D (5 bases). CDR1 and CDR2 from the germline V gene are LNHDA and SQIVND (reference sequence). The V gene lost 3 bases and the J gene lost 4 bases, with 18 bases spanning the gap. The CDR3 is 16 amino acids.